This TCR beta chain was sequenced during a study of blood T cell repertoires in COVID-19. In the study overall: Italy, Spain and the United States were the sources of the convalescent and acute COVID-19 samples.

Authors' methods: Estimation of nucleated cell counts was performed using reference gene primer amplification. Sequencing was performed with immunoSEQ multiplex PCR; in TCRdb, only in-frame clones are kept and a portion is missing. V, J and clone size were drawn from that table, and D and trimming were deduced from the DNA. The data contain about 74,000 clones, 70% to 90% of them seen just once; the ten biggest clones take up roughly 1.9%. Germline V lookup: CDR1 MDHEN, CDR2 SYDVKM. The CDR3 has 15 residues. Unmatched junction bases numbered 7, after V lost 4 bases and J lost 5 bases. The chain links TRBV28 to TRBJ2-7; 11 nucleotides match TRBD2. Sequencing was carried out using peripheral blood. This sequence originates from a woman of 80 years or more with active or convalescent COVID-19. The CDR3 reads CASSYSGRGIHEQYF. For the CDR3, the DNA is TGTGCCAGCAGTTATAGCGGGAGGGGTATACACGAGCAGTACTTC.